A selection of T cell receptor beta chains follows, all from one sample in a study of blood T cell repertoires in COVID-19. Measured with immunoSEQ multiplex PCR; TCRdb has only the in-frame clones, and not every one. The sample has around 210,000 clones; 84% are singletons. The sequenced sample consisted of peripheral blood. These receptors all come from a human donor in a cohort sampled during active COVID-19. CDR3s include the opening cysteine and the closing phenylalanine or tryptophan.

cdr3_length	j_call	v_call	cdr3_aa
14	TRBJ1-1	TRBV5-1	CASSLTGSRTEAFF
14	TRBJ2-7	TRBV14	CASSHLRTHYEQYF
13	TRBJ1-4	TRBV5-5	CASRRGPNEKLFF
17	TRBJ2-1	TRBV14	CASSQRTSVSSYNEQFF
15	TRBJ2-1	TRBV24-1	CATSDPGTALQEQFF
12	TRBJ2-1	TRBV2	CASTRGWNEQFF
17	TRBJ2-1	TRBV4-1	CASSQKLAGEGYNEQFF
17	TRBJ2-5	TRBV5-5	CASSDHPGTSSKETQYF
15	TRBJ2-1	TRBV5-1	CASSRTGSSYNEQFF
18	TRBJ2-7	TRBV4-1	CASSQDQASETTAYEQYF
17	TRBJ2-2	TRBV18	CASSRLAGTSNTGELFF
15	TRBJ2-3	TRBV4-1	CASSQADRGLDTQYF
17	TRBJ1-1	TRBV28	CASTPDRYRGLETEAFF
15	TRBJ2-1	TRBV19	CASSLGTSGRVEQFF
11	TRBJ2-7	TRBV6-6	CASSSGGEQYF
18	TRBJ2-4	TRBV19	CASSGLVGGPSGKNIQYF
16	TRBJ2-5	TRBV5-1	CASSRGPSGSQETQYF
12	TRBJ1-1	TRBV5-5	CASSTRGTEAFF
16	TRBJ2-3	TRBV21-1	CASSHRREGETDTQYF
15	TRBJ2-7	TRBV27	CASSLDRQGPYEQYF
14	TRBJ2-2	TRBV10-3	CAVGLAPDTGELFF
13	TRBJ2-1	TRBV2	CASRGGRQNEQFF
15	TRBJ1-1	TRBV18	CASSPTGPMNTEAFF
14	TRBJ2-7	TRBV7-2	CASSPDRPPYEQYF